The 32 T cell receptor beta chains presented below share a single source sample, sequenced in a study of a mutant IDH1 vaccine in newly diagnosed glioma. Time point specified: week 35, safety follow-up. A single vaccine dose contained 300 ug of mutant IDH1 20-mer peptide, and topical imiquimod was used with it. Method: immunoSEQ multiplex PCR; TCRdb's copy keeps in-frame clones and lacks some. The sample records approximately 47,000 clones, 88% being singletons. These receptors' antigens are unknown. The sample was PBMCs, taken from a glioma patient whose treatment included an IDH1 peptide vaccine. These receptors originate from a woman in her 40s with glioma.

CDR3 sequence reads: CASVQDRPGRDYGYTF. DNA of the CDR3: TGTGCCAGCGTCCAAGACAGACCGGGGCGTGACTATGGCTACACCTTC. The chain employs TRBV2 and TRBJ1-2, with a tentative D call TRBD1 (5 bases). V lost 8 bases and J 3 bases, leaving 22 bases between the germline ends. The CDR3 covers 16 residues. Looked up from germline, CDR1 is SNHLY and CDR2 is FYNNEI.

The chain joins TRBV25-1 to TRBJ1-6; 10 bases are shared with TRBD1. This CDR3 is built from 15 residues. V dropped 6 bases and J dropped 5; count of bases not matched to a gene: 4. Per germline, CDR1 MGHDK and CDR2 SYGVNS. CDR3 residues: CASRGDRGNNSPLHF. The DNA for the CDR3 is TGTGCCAGCAGGGGGGACAGGGGTAATAATTCACCCCTCCACTTT.

A single count supports this clone. The V and J genes are TRBV2 and TRBJ2-2, with 11 bases identical to TRBD2. The CDR3 consists of 16 residues. V gave up 6 bases and J gave up 1 base; unmatched junction bases: 4. From germline, CDR1 is SNHLY and CDR2 FYNNEI. Here the CDR3 DNA reads TGTGCCAGCAGAGCTCTAGCGGGAGGGAACACCGGGGAGCTGTTTTTT. This sequence encodes CASRALAGGNTGELFF.

V is TRBV9 and J is TRBJ1-1; D is perhaps TRBD1 (5 bases). Trimming shortened V by 8 bases and J by 0 bases, and 20 bases separated the two germline ends. The CDR3 sequence is 16 residues long. Looked up from germline, CDR1 is SGDLS and CDR2 is YYNGEE. CDR3 in amino acids: CASGTDLGSLNTEAFF. Written as DNA, the CDR3 is TGTGCCAGTGGGACTGATTTAGGCTCACTGAACACTGAAGCTTTCTTT.

The chain carries TRBV25-1 and TRBJ2-4; D might be TRBD1 (5 bases). This CDR3 region has 15 residues. V was cut by 3 bases and J by 3 bases, with 12 bases left in between. The germline CDR1 and CDR2 sequences are MGHDK and SYGVNS. The CDR3 protein is CASSDDSLGKNIQYF. CDR3 DNA sequence: TGTGCCAGCAGTGATGACAGCCTGGGCAAAAACATTCAGTACTTC.

The rearrangement links TRBV29-1 to TRBJ1-5; D possibly corresponds to TRBD1 (5 bases). Trimming removed 7 bases from V and 7 bases from J, with 14 bases in between. CDR3 size: 12 residues. The germline V gene has CDR1 SQVTM and CDR2 ANQGSEA. The CDR3 coding sequence is TGCAGCGCCGGGGACCCCCCCCAGCCCCAGCATTTT. It codes for CSAGDPPQPQHF.

The CDR3: CASSHREVNTEAFF. CDR3 nucleotide sequence: TGTGCCAGTAGCCACAGGGAGGTCAACACTGAAGCTTTCTTT. The chain recombines TRBV19 with TRBJ1-1, with TRBD1 as a possible D gene (6 bases). The CDR3 runs 14 residues. Germline CDR1 and CDR2: LNHDA and SQIVND (reference sequence). Trimming shortened V by 6 bases and J by 2 bases, and 13 bases separated the two germline ends.

This chain's CDR3 is CASSLGTGWNTEAFF. CDR3 DNA: TGTGCCAGCAGCTTAGGGACAGGGTGGAACACTGAAGCTTTCTTT. The rearrangement joins TRBV11-2 to TRBJ1-1, with 8 bases identical to TRBD1. V shed 1 base, J shed 1 base, and the junction held 2 bases outside the gene matches. CDR1 and CDR2 (germline): SGHAT, FQNNGV. The CDR3 length is 15 residues.

J is TRBJ1-1 and V is TRBV5-4, with a possible D match to TRBD1 (6 bases). V gave up 3 bases and J gave up 1 base, with 10 bases separating them. The V gene's germline CDR1 is SGHNT and CDR2 YYREEE (reference sequence). The CDR3 length is 14 residues. The CDR3 bases are TGTGCCAGCAGCTCGGGGGGCGGGAACACTGAAGCTTTCTTT. This gives the protein CASSSGGGNTEAFF.

The chain links TRBV19 to TRBJ1-5, with 9 nucleotides matching TRBD1. CDR1 is LNHDA, CDR2 SQIVND, per germline (reference sequence). This CDR3 is built from 17 residues. J lost 1 base, V lost 5 bases, and 9 bases had no gene match. The CDR3 DNA sequence: TGTGCCAGTAGTGGCCGGACAGGGGATGGGAGCAATCAGCCCCAGCATTTT. Its translation is CASSGRTGDGSNQPQHF. Looking up the rest from reference TRBV19 and TRBJ1-5 gives the full variable domain: DGGITQSPKYLFRKEGQNVTLSCEQNLNHDAMYWYRQDPGQGLRLIYYSQIVNDFQKGDIAEGYSVSREKKESFPLTVTSAQKNPTAFYLCASSGRTGDGSNQPQHFGDGTRLSIL.

This clone appeared a few times. The V call is TRBV6-5, the J call TRBJ2-6, with D uncertain. Trimming took off 0 bases at V and 0 bases at J, with 6 bases between the two ends. Germline V CDR1 and CDR2: MNHEY, SVGAGI. The CDR3 has 16 amino acids. The CDR3 here is CASSYSGRSGANVLTF. CDR3 coding DNA: TGTGCCAGCAGTTACTCTGGCCGCTCTGGGGCCAACGTCCTGACTTTC.

The chain carries TRBV5-4 and TRBJ1-2; D might be TRBD1 (6 bases). This CDR3 contains 14 residues. Germline V lookup: CDR1 SGHNT, CDR2 YYREEE (reference sequence). Trimming left V 5 bases short and J 4 bases short, with 15 bases between. The chain's CDR3 is CASRPRQDIYGYTF. The CDR3 nucleotides read TGTGCCAGCAGACCCCGACAGGACATCTATGGCTACACCTTC.

The J gene is TRBJ2-5, the V gene TRBV30; tentatively, D is TRBD2 (6 bases). Germline values: CDR1 GTSNPN, CDR2 SVGIG (reference sequence). The CDR3 covers 14 residues. Trimming shortened V by 0 bases and J by 6 bases, and 14 bases separated the two germline ends. The chain's CDR3 is CAWSVLARSKTQYF. The CDR3 DNA is TGTGCCTGGAGTGTCCTAGCGCGGAGCAAGACCCAGTACTTC.

The chain links TRBV7-8 to TRBJ1-5; the D is unclear. CDR3 size: 15 residues. In germline, CDR1 is SGHVS, CDR2 FQNEAQ. Trimming stripped 2 bases from V and 4 bases from J, with 12 bases between. CDR3 DNA sequence: TGTGCCAGCAGCTTATCCGGGTTGCAAAATCAGCCCCAGCATTTT. This gives the protein CASSLSGLQNQPQHF.

In this sample, this clone turned up once. V gene TRBV19 combines with J gene TRBJ1-1; D ambiguous. The CDR3 runs to 13 residues. Trimming took 7 bases from V and 1 from J, leaving 10 bases between them. The germline CDR1 and CDR2 sequences are LNHDA and SQIVND (reference sequence). The CDR3 here is CASIEEGNTEAFF. The CDR3, as DNA: TGTGCCAGTATAGAGGAAGGGAACACTGAAGCTTTCTTT.

This chain uses TRBV7-9 with TRBJ2-7, with TRBD2 as a possible D gene (6 bases). Trimming removed 2 bases from V and 3 bases from J, with 14 bases in between. The germline CDR1 and CDR2 sequences are SEHNR and FQNEAQ (reference sequence). The CDR3 contains 15 residues. CDR3 nucleotide sequence: TGTGCCAGCAGCTTAACGGAGGGAACCCACTACGAGCAGTACTTC. Its protein is CASSLTEGTHYEQYF.

The V and J genes are TRBV6-5 and TRBJ2-7; 8 bases line up with TRBD1. This CDR3 contains 15 residues. Per the germline V gene, CDR1 is MNHEY and CDR2 is SVGAGI. The J segment lost 1 base and the V segment lost 6 bases, leaving 8 bases of the junction unmatched. The CDR3 nucleotides are TGTGCCAGCAGAGGGGACAGGTATATTTCCTACGAGCAGTACTTC. This encodes CASRGDRYISYEQYF.

This chain connects TRBV5-1 to TRBJ2-3; 9 nucleotides agree with TRBD1. The CDR3 length is 15 residues. From germline, CDR1 is SGHRS and CDR2 YFSETQ. The junction had 5 bases not matched to a gene; V was cut back by 4 bases and J by 2 bases. CDR3 residues: CASSGWDRDTDTQYF. In nucleotides, the CDR3 is TGCGCCAGCAGCGGATGGGACAGGGACACAGATACGCAGTATTTT.

As DNA, the CDR3 is TGTGCCAGCAGCTGGGAGGGGCGCTCCTACAATGAGCAGTTCTTC. Amino acids: CASSWEGRSYNEQFF. The chain carries TRBV7-9 and TRBJ2-1; TRBD2 matches at 7 bases. V lost 4 bases, J lost 0 bases, and 3 bases stayed unmatched. Germline V gene data show CDR1 as SEHNR and CDR2 as FQNEAQ (reference sequence). The CDR3 is 15 residues long.

The chain links TRBV18 to TRBJ1-2; 7 bases match TRBD1. J gave up 5 bases and V 3 bases, and 3 bases lay outside the gene matches. There are 13 residues in the CDR3. Germline CDR1 KGHSH, CDR2 LQKENI. The CDR3 region has the DNA TGTGCCAGCTCACCCGGGACAGAATATGGCTACACCTTC. Protein: CASSPGTEYGYTF.

The V call is TRBV19, the J call TRBJ2-3; D remains ambiguous. The germline V gene encodes CDR1 LNHDA and CDR2 SQIVND (reference sequence). The CDR3 runs to 16 residues. V shed 3 bases and J shed 0 bases, with 13 bases lying between them. CDR3 residues: CASSISSFASTDTQYF. CDR3 DNA: TGTGCCAGTAGTATTAGCAGTTTTGCTAGCACAGATACGCAGTATTTT.

This chain joins TRBV6-5 and TRBJ2-7, with TRBD2 as a possible D gene (6 bases). V lost 2 bases to trimming and J lost 1 base, with 6 bases between them. This CDR3 contains 13 residues. The germline V gene has CDR1 MNHEY and CDR2 SVGAGI. The DNA for the CDR3 is TGTGCCAGCAGTTACGCGGGATCCTACGAGCAGTACTTC. It codes for CASSYAGSYEQYF.

This clone was found once. The rearrangement joins TRBV14 to TRBJ1-3; 8 bases line up with TRBD1. The CDR3 length is 17 residues. Per germline, CDR1 SGHDN and CDR2 FVKESK. J gave up 0 bases and V 2 bases, and 6 bases lay outside the gene matches. The CDR3 DNA is TGTGCCAGCAGCCAACTCCTCAGGGGGCCCTCTGGAAACACCATATATTTT. Translation gives CASSQLLRGPSGNTIYF.

The rearrangement joins TRBV5-1 to TRBJ2-5, with TRBD2 as a possible D gene (7 bases). In germline, CDR1 is SGHRS, CDR2 YFSETQ. CDR3 length equals 17 residues. Trimming left V 3 bases short and J 4 bases short, with 22 bases between. CDR3: CASSWGGSGEARETQYF. DNA for the CDR3: TGCGCCAGCAGCTGGGGGGGCAGCGGGGAGGCGCGAGAGACCCAGTACTTC.

The chain links TRBV7-9 to TRBJ1-1; D is unresolved. Germline-derived CDR1 and CDR2 are SEHNR and FQNEAQ (reference sequence). V dropped 6 bases and J dropped 1 base, with 6 bases sitting between them. The CDR3 totals 12 residues. This chain's CDR3 is CASSYENTEAFF. Here the CDR3 DNA reads TGTGCCAGCAGTTACGAGAACACTGAAGCTTTCTTT.

The genes are TRBV10-3 and TRBJ2-1; 9 bases map to TRBD2. CDR1 is ENHRY and CDR2 is SYGVKD in the germline V gene. V gave up 4 bases and J gave up 4 bases; unmatched junction bases: 5. This CDR3 has 15 residues. The CDR3 nucleotides are TGTGCCATCAGTGGCGGGAGGGCCAGGTACAATGAGCAGTTCTTC. Translating gives CAISGGRARYNEQFF.

V is TRBV6-5 and J is TRBJ1-1; tentative D call: TRBD1 (5 bases). From germline, CDR1 is MNHEY and CDR2 SVGAGI. Trimming removed 6 bases from V and 6 bases from J, with 20 bases in between. There are 15 residues in the CDR3. Written as DNA, the CDR3 is TGTGCCAGCAGCCATCCAGGGAGGAGGGGTCCTGAAGCTTTCTTT. This encodes CASSHPGRRGPEAFF.

The chain has TRBV7-9 and TRBJ1-4, with 9 nucleotides matching TRBD1. V shed 3 bases, J shed 2 bases, and the junction held 7 bases outside the gene matches. This CDR3 spans 17 amino acids. The germline CDR1 and CDR2 sequences are SEHNR and FQNEAQ (reference sequence). CDR3 protein: CASSFALGTGTNEKLFF. Here the CDR3 DNA reads TGTGCCAGCAGCTTCGCTCTAGGGACAGGGACTAATGAAAAACTGTTTTTT.

This rearrangement joins TRBV7-9 to TRBJ2-1; tentatively, D is TRBD1 (6 bases). This CDR3 is 18 amino acids long. V shed 3 bases and J shed 3 bases, with 21 bases lying between them. Germline CDR1 and CDR2: SEHNR and FQNEAQ (reference sequence). The CDR3 region has the DNA TGTGCCAGCAGCTTGGTTGCCGCCAGGGACATACTCTACAATGAGCAGTTCTTC. As protein: CASSLVAARDILYNEQFF.

V is TRBV5-1 and J is TRBJ1-2; the match to TRBD1 covers 7 bases. V dropped 0 bases and J dropped 6; count of bases not matched to a gene: 11. The germline V gene has CDR1 SGHRS and CDR2 YFSETQ. The CDR3 length is 16 residues. CDR3 coding DNA: TGCGCCAGCAGCTTGGCCCAGGGGGAAGATCCAGATGGCTACACCTTC. Its protein is CASSLAQGEDPDGYTF.

This clone was observed once. The chain uses TRBV10-2 and TRBJ2-3, with D uncertain. CDR3 size: 13 residues. With 7 bases removed from V and 3 bases from J, the gap between germline ends came to 11 bases. Germline CDR1 is WSHSY and CDR2 is SAAADI. The CDR3: CASKSPATDTQYF. CDR3 nucleotides: TGCGCCAGCAAGAGTCCAGCGACAGATACGCAGTATTTT.

This chain connects TRBV5-4 to TRBJ2-7; 9 nucleotides line up with TRBD1. CDR3 length: 14 residues. The junction had 3 bases not matched to a gene; V was cut back by 2 bases and J by 3 bases. Germline V CDR1 and CDR2: SGHNT, YYREEE (reference sequence). CDR3 protein: CASSFAGQGYEQYF. DNA for the CDR3: TGTGCCAGCAGCTTTGCGGGACAGGGCTACGAGCAGTACTTC.